This TCR beta chain was observed in a study of immune evolution from preneoplasia to lung adenocarcinoma. Concerning this clone: Antigen specificity is unknown.

Study-level points and caveats: From normal lung to invasive adenocarcinoma, top clone frequencies appeared to decrease.

Assay used: immunoSEQ multiplex PCR; TCRdb lists only in-frame clones, some missing. This sample has around 21,000 clones, with roughly 80% found just once. The sample taken for sequencing was FFPE invasive lung adenocarcinoma tissue. The TCR originated in a person aged 55 to 69 with lung adenocarcinoma.

The CDR3 DNA reads TGTGCCAGCAGGTCGACAGGCCCACACACTGAAGCTTTCTTT. It is translated as CASRSTGPHTEAFF. The V gene is TRBV6-6, the J gene TRBJ1-1; weak D call: TRBD1 (6 bases). Trimming removed 6 bases from V and 3 bases from J, with 14 bases in between. The CDR3 covers 14 residues. CDR1 and CDR2 (germline): MNHNY, SVGAGI (reference sequence).